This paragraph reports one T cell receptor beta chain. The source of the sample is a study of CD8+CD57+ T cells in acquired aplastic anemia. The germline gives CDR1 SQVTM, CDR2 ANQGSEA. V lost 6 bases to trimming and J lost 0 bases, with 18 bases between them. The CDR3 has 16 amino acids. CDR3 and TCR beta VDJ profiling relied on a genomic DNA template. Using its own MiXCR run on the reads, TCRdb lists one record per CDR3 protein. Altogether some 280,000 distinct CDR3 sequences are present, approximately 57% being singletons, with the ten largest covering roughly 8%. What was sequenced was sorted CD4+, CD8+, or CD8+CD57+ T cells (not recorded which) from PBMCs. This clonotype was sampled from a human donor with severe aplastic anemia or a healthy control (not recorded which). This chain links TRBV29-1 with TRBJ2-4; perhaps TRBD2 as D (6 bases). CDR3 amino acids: CSVKTRGILAKNIQYF. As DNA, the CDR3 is TGCAGCGTAAAAACCCGGGGGATCCTAGCCAAAAACATTCAGTACTTC. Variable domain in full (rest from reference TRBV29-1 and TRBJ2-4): SAVISQKPSRDICQRGTSLTIQCQVDSQVTMMFWYRQQPGQSLTLIATANQGSEATYESGFVIDKFPISRPNLTFSTLTVSNMSPEDSSIYLCSVKTRGILAKNIQYFGAGTRLSVL.